Listed here is a single TCR beta chain. The CDR3 runs to 19 residues. The V gene's germline CDR1 is MNHEY and CDR2 SMNVEV (reference sequence). V was pared by 2 bases and J by 0 bases, with 3 bases of the junction left unmatched. This record belongs to a study of blood T cell repertoires in COVID-19. Generated by immunoSEQ multiplex PCR, the TCRdb table keeps only in-frame clones and is missing some. The table shows about 160,000 clones, with under 85% occurring only once. This rearrangement joins TRBV27 to TRBJ2-2; the match to TRBD2 covers 16 bases. This TCR was sampled from a man at least 80 years old with COVID-19, enrolled during active disease. Source material: peripheral blood. CDR3 residues: CASSLAGLAGGSNTGELFF. Written as DNA, the CDR3 is TGTGCCAGCAGTTTAGCGGGACTAGCGGGGGGGTCGAACACCGGGGAGCTGTTTTTT.